The 21 T cell receptor beta chains presented below share a single source sample, sequenced in a study of shared clonotypes between healthy human individuals. Terminally differentiated effector memory CD45RA+ cells were excluded by CCR7 positive selection of CD45RO-negative cells. Data came from immunoSEQ multiplex PCR; TCRdb stores just in-frame clones and leaves some out. Of under 2,000,000 clones detected, roughly 94% appear once; the ten largest clones hold roughly 1.2%. Sequences were obtained from naive CD8+ T cells sorted from blood. These receptors were obtained from a man aged 18 to 30 in good health.

The J gene is TRBJ2-3, the V gene TRBV2; 8 bases match TRBD2. Germline trimming cut 3 bases from V and 3 bases from J; bases unmatched to any gene: 5. CDR3 length equals 15 residues. Germline V CDR1 and CDR2: SNHLY, FYNNEI. The CDR3 protein is CASSDGGAETDTQYF. DNA of the CDR3: TGTGCCAGCAGTGACGGGGGGGCAGAGACAGATACGCAGTATTTT.

The chain joins TRBV2 to TRBJ2-5; 7 positions agree with TRBD1. Germline assignment: CDR1 SNHLY and CDR2 FYNNEI. This CDR3 region has 15 residues. With 1 base clipped from V and 5 bases from J, the junction kept 7 bases outside the gene matches. CDR3 protein: CASSEGRTGSETQYF. In nucleotides, the CDR3 is TGTGCCAGCAGTGAAGGCAGGACAGGTTCGGAGACCCAGTACTTC.

This chain uses TRBV9 with TRBJ1-1, with D uncertain. The CDR3 is made up of 13 amino acids. CDR1 and CDR2 from the germline V gene are SGDLS and YYNGEE. Deletions cut 2 bases from V and 7 bases from J, with 12 bases between. The CDR3 here is CASSVEYDNEAFF. The CDR3 nucleotides are TGTGCCAGCAGCGTTGAGTACGACAATGAAGCTTTCTTT.

A remark on this clone: The same CDR3 is also encoded by other DNA sequences in this sample. The chain employs TRBV12-5 and TRBJ2-1; D gene uncertain. The length of the CDR3 is 11 residues. The germline gives CDR1 LGHNT, CDR2 FRNRAP. V lost 3 bases, J lost 8 bases, and 5 bases lay in between. CDR3 protein: CASGFSDEQFF. The CDR3 DNA is TGTGCTAGTGGTTTTAGTGATGAGCAGTTCTTC. Complete variable domain (other parts from reference TRBV12-5 and TRBJ2-1): DARVTQTPRHKVTEMGQEVTMRCQPILGHNTVFWYRQTMMQGLELLAYFRNRAPLDDSGMPKDRFSAEMPDATLATLKIQPSEPRDSAVYFCASGFSDEQFFGPGTRLTVL.

The V call is TRBV6-5, the J call TRBJ2-5, with 10 positions matching TRBD2. The CDR3 is 15 amino acids. V dropped 6 bases and J dropped 3; count of bases not matched to a gene: 7. The germline CDR1 and CDR2 sequences are MNHEY and SVGAGI. CDR3 DNA: TGTGCCAGCAGCCCCGGGACTAGCGAAGAAGAGACCCAGTACTTC. Its translation is CASSPGTSEEETQYF.

This sequence joins TRBV6-5 and TRBJ2-4; weak D call: TRBD1 (6 bases). The V gene's germline CDR1 is MNHEY and CDR2 SVGAGI. CDR3 length equals 15 residues. Between the trimmed V and J ends, which lost 5 bases and 0 bases, there was a span of 11 bases. In nucleotides, the CDR3 is TGTGCCAGCAGTCCAGGACAGTTAGCCAAAAACATTCAGTACTTC. Its translation: CASSPGQLAKNIQYF.

This chain links TRBV30 with TRBJ2-7; a possible D gene is TRBD2 (5 bases). V was pared by 3 bases and J by 1 base, with 10 bases between. Germline CDR1 reads GTSNPN; CDR2 reads SVGIG (reference sequence). CDR3 length equals 13 residues. In DNA, the CDR3 is TGTGCCTGGAGCCTAGCTTATTCCTACGAGCAGTACTTC. Translating gives CAWSLAYSYEQYF. The full variable domain, completed using reference TRBV30 and TRBJ2-7, is SQTIHQWPATLVQPVGSPLSLECTVEGTSNPNLYWYRQAAGRGLQLLFYSVGIGQISSEVPQNLSASRPQDRQFILSSKKLLLSDSGFYLCAWSLAYSYEQYFGPGTRLTVT.

With respect to this clone: The germline gene is not matched at one end of the junction; a read error may be the cause. The rearrangement uses TRBV28 and TRBJ1-2; 10 bases agree with TRBD1. There are 11 residues in the CDR3. Germline V gene data show CDR1 as MDHEN and CDR2 as SYDVKM. The chain's CDR3 is CASSPPGTGAF. The CDR3 DNA reads as TGTGCCAGCAGTCCCCCCGGGACAGGGGCTTTC.

DNA of the CDR3: TGTGCCAGCAGTGTTAGTAGGGAGGGGTTCTATTCACCCCTCCACTTT. Its protein is CASSVSREGFYSPLHF. The chain employs TRBV2 and TRBJ1-6, with TRBD1 as a possible D gene (5 bases). Per the germline V gene, CDR1 is SNHLY and CDR2 is FYNNEI. V was shortened by 4 bases and J by 8 bases, with 18 bases between the two germline ends. CDR3 length equals 16 residues.

The rearrangement links TRBV27 to TRBJ1-4; 7 positions agree with TRBD1. This CDR3 comprises 17 residues. Trimming cost V 1 base and J 2 bases; bases outside gene matches: 7. Germline lookup yields CDR1 MNHEY and CDR2 SMNVEV (reference sequence). For the CDR3, the DNA is TGTGCCAGCAGTTTATTCCCTGGACAGGCCACTAATGAAAAACTGTTTTTT. This encodes CASSLFPGQATNEKLFF.

The V and J genes are TRBV7-9 and TRBJ2-7; 8 positions agree with TRBD2. The CDR3 loop spans 16 amino acids. Germline V gene lookup returns CDR1 SEHNR and CDR2 FQNEAQ (reference sequence). Losses at the gene ends were 6 bases for V and 1 base for J; bases not matched to a gene: 11. As DNA, the CDR3 is TGTGCCAGCAGTTCCCCCGCGGGGGGTGGATCCTACGAGCAGTACTTC. It specifies CASSSPAGGGSYEQYF.

The chain has TRBV10-3 and TRBJ2-2; D is unclear. V lost 4 bases and J 7 bases, leaving 4 bases between the germline ends. CDR1 and CDR2 from the germline V gene are ENHRY and SYGVKD. This CDR3 has 11 amino acids. The CDR3: CAISAIGELFF. DNA of the CDR3: TGTGCCATCAGTGCCATCGGGGAGCTGTTTTTT.

A single count supports this clone. The rearrangement links TRBV7-9 to TRBJ2-7, with D possibly matching TRBD1 (6 bases). V shed 1 base and J shed 5 bases, with 18 bases lying between them. The CDR3 covers 16 residues. The V gene's germline CDR1 is SEHNR and CDR2 FQNEAQ (reference sequence). CDR3 DNA sequence: TGTGCCAGCAGCTTAGAAGCCCCAGGGGTAGAGAACGAGCAGTACTTC. Residues: CASSLEAPGVENEQYF.

The chain links TRBV2 to TRBJ2-1, with 15 positions matching TRBD2. The CDR3 is 18 amino acids. The V gene end was trimmed by 11 bases and the J gene end by 8 bases; junction bases not matched to a gene: 19. CDR1 and CDR2 (germline): SNHLY, FYNNEI. DNA of the CDR3: TGTGCCGGGGGCCCGTACCGGACTAGCGGGAGGGAGTCGGATGAGCAGTTCTTC. It specifies CAGGPYRTSGRESDEQFF.

V gene TRBV30 combines with J gene TRBJ1-1, with no clear D. Germline V gene data show CDR1 as GTSNPN and CDR2 as SVGIG (reference sequence). Trimming shortened V by 1 base and J by 2 bases, and 5 bases separated the two germline ends. The CDR3 is made up of 12 amino acids. CDR3 in amino acids: CAWSESNTEAFF. The CDR3, as DNA: TGTGCCTGGAGTGAGAGTAACACTGAAGCTTTCTTT.

The chain couples TRBV7-9 to TRBJ1-4; no firm D call. Trimming removed 4 bases at V and 8 bases at J, with 23 bases between. The CDR3 extends over 17 amino acids. Germline CDR1 reads SEHNR; CDR2 reads FQNEAQ (reference sequence). In DNA form, the CDR3 reads TGTGCCAGCAGCTCCGACCGGTTGGGGTTAATGTTAGAAAAACTGTTTTTT. Translating gives CASSSDRLGLMLEKLFF.

This chain joins TRBV7-9 and TRBJ2-7, with unresolved D. The CDR3 extends over 14 amino acids. CDR1 SEHNR and CDR2 FQNEAQ come from the germline V gene (reference sequence). V was clipped by 3 bases and J by 5 bases, with 14 bases between them. CDR3 sequence: CASSLTVAGHEQYF. The CDR3 coding sequence is TGTGCCAGCAGCTTGACGGTGGCAGGACACGAGCAGTACTTC.

A remark on this clone: At the DNA level, this CDR3 is encoded by other sequences in the same sample as well. The chain carries TRBV13 and TRBJ2-5; D unclear. CDR1 is PRHDT, CDR2 FYEKMQ, per germline (reference sequence). Trimming cost V 6 bases and J 4 bases, with 9 bases left between them. The CDR3 sequence is 12 residues long. The CDR3 sequence: CASSLLGETQYF. The CDR3 DNA follows: TGTGCCAGCAGTCTTCTGGGAGAGACCCAGTACTTC.

The rearrangement joins TRBV2 to TRBJ1-1, with D possibly being TRBD1 (6 bases). Germline V gives CDR1 SNHLY, CDR2 FYNNEI. The CDR3 sequence is 16 residues long. V dropped 6 bases and J dropped 5 bases, with 22 bases sitting between them. The CDR3 here is CASRDQKGGGGTEAFF. The CDR3 DNA is TGTGCCAGCAGAGACCAGAAGGGGGGCGGCGGGACTGAAGCTTTCTTT.

The chain joins TRBV28 to TRBJ2-3; 13 positions agree with TRBD2. CDR1 and CDR2 from the germline V gene are MDHEN and SYDVKM. The CDR3 is made up of 20 amino acids. The ends lost 5 bases at V and 1 base at J; junction bases unmatched: 15. CDR3 region: CASSPSKIYGTSGGTDTQYF. DNA of the CDR3: TGTGCCAGCAGTCCGTCGAAGATTTATGGGACTAGCGGGGGCACAGATACGCAGTATTTT. Based on the CDR3 plus reference TRBV28 and TRBJ2-3, the full variable domain is DVKVTQSSRYLVKRTGEKVFLECVQDMDHENMFWYRQDPGLGLRLIYFSYDVKMKEKGDIPEGYSVSREKKERFSLILESASTNQTSMYLCASSPSKIYGTSGGTDTQYFGPGTRLTVL.

The gene calls are TRBV7-9 and TRBJ2-3; D is ambiguous. This CDR3 comprises 15 residues. Between the trimmed V and J ends, which lost 5 bases and 4 bases, there was a span of 16 bases. Germline values: CDR1 SEHNR, CDR2 FQNEAQ (reference sequence). The CDR3 region is CASSERILDADTQYF. For the CDR3, the DNA is TGTGCCAGCAGCGAGAGGATCCTAGACGCAGATACGCAGTATTTT.